The 26 T cell receptor beta chains below were found in one sample sequenced in a study of T cell repertoires in ileal Crohn's disease. Using immunoSEQ multiplex PCR, the repertoire was profiled, and TCRdb retains in-frame clones only, with some absent. Among fewer than 5,500 clones, 75% to 85% were seen once, and the ten largest hold around 15%. Sample: ileal tissue. These receptors originate from an adult with Crohn's disease.

The CDR3 region is CASSSIGSGELFF. The CDR3 DNA reads as TGTGCCAGCAGCTCTATAGGATCCGGGGAGCTGTTTTTT. The chain employs TRBV5-6 and TRBJ2-2; D ambiguous. This CDR3 has 13 residues. From germline, CDR1 is SGHDT and CDR2 YYEEEE. V shed 3 bases and J shed 6 bases, with 9 bases lying between them.

The rearrangement links TRBV29-1 to TRBJ2-3; 8 positions agree with TRBD1. Germline V gene data show CDR1 as SQVTM and CDR2 as ANQGSEA. This CDR3 spans 14 amino acids. The V segment lost 7 bases and the J segment 6 bases; nucleotides outside the gene matches: 12. CDR3 sequence reads: CSAGQGRLRDTQYF. In DNA form, the CDR3 reads TGCAGCGCCGGACAGGGTCGTCTCAGGGATACGCAGTATTTT.

The rearrangement uses TRBV27 and TRBJ1-5; a possible D gene is TRBD1 (5 bases). Trimming left V 2 bases short and J 0 bases short, with 8 bases between. The CDR3 is 15 amino acids. CDR1 is MNHEY, CDR2 SMNVEV, per germline (reference sequence). For the CDR3, the DNA is TGTGCCAGCAGTTTAGGGGGGAATAGCAATCAGCCCCAGCATTTT. The encoded protein is CASSLGGNSNQPQHF.

The chain is built from TRBV18 and TRBJ2-7; 9 positions agree with TRBD1. V was clipped by 1 base and J by 5 bases; unmatched bases: 6. Germline V gene sequence: CDR1 KGHSH, CDR2 LQKENI. The CDR3 is 15 amino acids. The CDR3 region has the DNA TGTGCCAGCTCACCACTTACAGGGGGCGCGGACGAGCAGTACTTC. Encoded protein: CASSPLTGGADEQYF.

The chain has TRBV6-6 and TRBJ1-2; TRBD1 matches 7 bases. CDR1 and CDR2 (germline): MNHNY, SVGAGI (reference sequence). After removal of 7 bases from V and 2 bases from J, the junction contained 7 bases not matched to a gene. This CDR3 is 14 amino acids long. In DNA, the CDR3 is TGTGCCAGCAAGACGACAGGGCTCAACTATGGCTACACCTTC. It encodes CASKTTGLNYGYTF.

V gene TRBV19 combines with J gene TRBJ1-5; D call uncertain. This CDR3 is built from 14 residues. The germline CDR1 and CDR2 sequences are LNHDA and SQIVND (reference sequence). V gave up 6 bases and J gave up 4 bases, with 13 bases separating them. The CDR3 DNA is TGTGCCAGTAGAAAAACGGGAGGGAATCAGCCCCAGCATTTT. Translating gives CASRKTGGNQPQHF.

The gene calls are TRBV28 and TRBJ1-4; D is undetermined. The CDR3 is 13 residues long. The ends were cut back, 3 bases at V and 8 bases at J, with 10 bases in the middle. The germline CDR1 and CDR2 sequences are MDHEN and SYDVKM. DNA for the CDR3: TGTGCCAGCAGTTTGAGCAGGAGGGAAAAACTGTTTTTT. As protein: CASSLSRREKLFF.

The chain combines TRBV19 with TRBJ1-6; 7 bases fit TRBD1. V was pared by 3 bases and J by 7 bases, with 3 bases of the junction left unmatched. This CDR3 is 14 amino acids long. The germline V gene has CDR1 LNHDA and CDR2 SQIVND (reference sequence). The CDR3 sequence is CASSIGGGNSPLHF. The CDR3 nucleotides read TGTGCCAGTAGTATTGGAGGGGGCAATTCACCCCTCCACTTT.

The J gene is TRBJ2-2, the V gene TRBV6-1, with TRBD1 matching over 7 bases. Germline V CDR1 and CDR2: MNHNS, SASEGT. The V and J ends lost 3 bases and 7 bases, in that order; junction bases with no gene match: 5. The CDR3 extends over 14 amino acids. CDR3 sequence (DNA): TGTGCCAGCAGTGAGCTACAGGGGTACGGGGAGCTGTTTTTT. Protein sequence: CASSELQGYGELFF.

CDR3 sequence: CASSLEQIKAFF. The CDR3 DNA reads TGTGCCAGCAGCTTAGAACAGATTAAAGCTTTCTTT. V and J are TRBV7-9 and TRBJ1-1, with D hard to call. This CDR3 has 12 amino acids. Trimming stripped 1 base from V and 9 bases from J, with 9 bases between. Germline lookup yields CDR1 SEHNR and CDR2 FQNEAQ (reference sequence). Looking up the rest from reference TRBV7-9 and TRBJ1-1 gives the full variable domain: DTGVSQNPRHKITKRGQNVTFRCDPISEHNRLYWYRQTLGQGPEFLTYFQNEAQLEKSRLLSDRFSAERPKGSFSTLEIQRTEQGDSAMYLCASSLEQIKAFFGQGTRLTVV.

The chain links TRBV18 to TRBJ1-3; D not resolved. The CDR3 has 15 residues. V lost 5 bases and J lost 2, with 13 bases in between. Germline-derived CDR1 and CDR2 are KGHSH and LQKENI. CDR3 sequence: CASSAFTGTGNTIYF. The CDR3 DNA follows: TGTGCCAGCTCAGCCTTCACGGGTACTGGAAACACCATATATTTT.

This chain uses TRBV11-2 with TRBJ1-5, with TRBD1 identical over 9 bases. V trimming: 4 bases; J trimming: 0 bases; junction bases outside the gene matches: 13. The CDR3 spans 19 residues. CDR1 and CDR2 (germline): SGHAT, FQNNGV. The CDR3 DNA follows: TGTGCCAGCAGCTACGTCCCGGGACAGGGTCATAATAGCAATCAGCCCCAGCATTTT. This gives the protein CASSYVPGQGHNSNQPQHF.

The V call is TRBV15, the J call TRBJ1-5, with 9 bases lining up with TRBD1. V shed 5 bases, J shed 4 bases, and the junction held 6 bases outside the gene matches. Per the germline V gene, CDR1 is LNHNV and CDR2 is YYDKDF (reference sequence). The CDR3 runs to 15 residues. CDR3 DNA sequence: TGTGCCACCAGCGTCGGGACAGGGCGTAATCAGCCCCAGCATTTT. It is translated as CATSVGTGRNQPQHF.

This chain joins TRBV12-5 and TRBJ2-7; 11 bases agree with TRBD1. V lost 2 bases and J lost 7; bases outside the gene matches: 10. The CDR3 is 16 amino acids. CDR1 is LGHNT and CDR2 is FRNRAP in the germline V gene. Written as DNA, the CDR3 is TGTGCTAGTGGTTTGCTCCGAGGACAGGGGGCGGGGGAGCAGTACTTC. Protein sequence: CASGLLRGQGAGEQYF.

The chain combines TRBV18 with TRBJ1-2, with D perhaps TRBD1 (6 bases). CDR3 length: 14 residues. CDR1 and CDR2 (germline): KGHSH, LQKENI. Deletions cut 2 bases from V and 8 bases from J, with 15 bases between. CDR3 residues: CASSPGGLNGGYTF. The DNA of the CDR3 is TGTGCCAGCTCACCAGGGGGGCTTAACGGCGGCTACACCTTC.

The chain joins TRBV28 to TRBJ1-2; unclear D gene. Per the germline V gene, CDR1 is MDHEN and CDR2 is SYDVKM. The V and J ends lost 6 bases and 1 base respectively, with 9 bases between them. The CDR3 loop spans 13 amino acids. The DNA of the CDR3 is TGTGCCAGCAGGTTTCACGGTAACTATGGCTACACCTTC. Its translation: CASRFHGNYGYTF.

This clone was counted only a few times. The V call is TRBV11-2, the J call TRBJ2-1; tentative D call: TRBD2 (5 bases). V was pared by 4 bases and J by 7 bases, with 17 bases between. CDR1 is SGHAT, CDR2 FQNNGV, per germline. This CDR3 spans 15 amino acids. CDR3 protein: CASSSPSTPGNEQFF. As DNA, the CDR3 is TGTGCCAGCAGCTCCCCTAGTACCCCGGGGAATGAGCAGTTCTTC.

The V gene is TRBV29-1, the J gene TRBJ1-1; possible D gene TRBD1, 6 bases. Germline loops: CDR1 SQVTM, CDR2 ANQGSEA. This CDR3 region has 13 residues. Trimming stripped 4 bases from V and 4 bases from J, with 13 bases between. CDR3 region: CSVARGSGTEAFF. In DNA form, the CDR3 reads TGCAGCGTTGCCAGGGGCTCTGGCACTGAAGCTTTCTTT.

The genes are TRBV7-9 and TRBJ2-7; D call uncertain. This CDR3 comprises 15 residues. V lost 1 base to trimming and J lost 5 bases, with 15 bases between them. The V gene's germline CDR1 is SEHNR and CDR2 FQNEAQ (reference sequence). The CDR3 nucleotides are TGTGCCAGCAGCTTAGGGGGTGGTGGATTCCACGAGCAGTACTTC. It codes for CASSLGGGGFHEQYF.

The chain uses TRBV2 and TRBJ1-2; perhaps TRBD1 as D (6 bases). The V end was cut by 6 bases, the J end by 8 bases, with 10 bases between. The length of the CDR3 is 11 residues. CDR1 and CDR2 (germline): SNHLY, FYNNEI. CDR3 residues: CASRDSKGYTF. The CDR3 bases are TGTGCCAGCAGGGACAGTAAAGGCTACACCTTC.

This clone was found once. The chain joins TRBV5-6 to TRBJ1-5, with a possible D match to TRBD1 (6 bases). Germline loops: CDR1 SGHDT, CDR2 YYEEEE. The ends were cut back, 0 bases at V and 3 bases at J, with 7 bases in the middle. This CDR3 contains 14 residues. In nucleotides, the CDR3 is TGTGCCAGCAGCTTGGTGGGGGCCAATCAGCCCCAGCATTTT. Amino acids: CASSLVGANQPQHF.

V gene TRBV2 combines with J gene TRBJ1-5, with D perhaps TRBD1 (5 bases). V was clipped by 6 bases and J by 2 bases, with 17 bases between them. The CDR3 is 16 amino acids. Germline V gene lookup returns CDR1 SNHLY and CDR2 FYNNEI. The CDR3: CASRRGVGLGNQPQHF. CDR3 DNA sequence: TGTGCCAGCAGGCGGGGGGTAGGGTTAGGCAATCAGCCCCAGCATTTT. Using reference TRBV2 and TRBJ1-5 for the parts outside the CDR3, the full variable domain is EPEVTQTPSHQVTQMGQEVILRCVPISNHLYFYWYRQILGQKVEFLVSFYNNEISEKSEIFDDQFSVERPDGSNFTLKIRSTKLEDSAMYFCASRRGVGLGNQPQHFGDGTRLSIL.

This clone was observed a handful of times. The chain joins TRBV27 to TRBJ2-3, with 8 bases fitting TRBD2. Per germline, CDR1 MNHEY and CDR2 SMNVEV (reference sequence). V lost 4 bases to trimming and J lost 5 bases; unmatched junction nucleotides: 11. The CDR3 is 16 amino acids. The CDR3 sequence is CASSSPLGGGVDTQYF. CDR3 nucleotides: TGTGCCAGCAGTTCCCCACTCGGGGGGGGAGTAGATACGCAGTATTTT.

V gene TRBV27 combines with J gene TRBJ1-5, with 10 bases aligning to TRBD1. J lost 5 bases, V lost 5 bases, and 12 bases had no gene match. CDR1 is MNHEY, CDR2 SMNVEV, per germline (reference sequence). The CDR3 covers 17 residues. The CDR3 loop reads CASSPSTGTGDYQPQHF. DNA for the CDR3: TGTGCCAGCAGTCCATCCACCGGGACAGGGGACTATCAGCCCCAGCATTTT.

The chain couples TRBV30 to TRBJ1-2; 11 positions agree with TRBD1. The CDR3 consists of 13 residues. The V and J ends lost 5 bases and 2 bases, in that order; junction bases with no gene match: 1. Germline CDR1 is GTSNPN and CDR2 is SVGIG (reference sequence). CDR3 sequence: CAWGTGGNYGYTF. The CDR3 DNA is TGTGCCTGGGGGACAGGGGGAAACTATGGCTACACCTTC.

The chain couples TRBV28 to TRBJ2-7; no clear D. Germline assignment: CDR1 MDHEN and CDR2 SYDVKM. V was trimmed by 0 bases and J by 2 bases, leaving 20 bases between them. The length of the CDR3 is 18 residues. CDR3 DNA sequence: TGTGCCAGCAGTTTATGGATAATGCACCCCACCAAGACCTACGAGCAGTACTTC. It codes for CASSLWIMHPTKTYEQYF.